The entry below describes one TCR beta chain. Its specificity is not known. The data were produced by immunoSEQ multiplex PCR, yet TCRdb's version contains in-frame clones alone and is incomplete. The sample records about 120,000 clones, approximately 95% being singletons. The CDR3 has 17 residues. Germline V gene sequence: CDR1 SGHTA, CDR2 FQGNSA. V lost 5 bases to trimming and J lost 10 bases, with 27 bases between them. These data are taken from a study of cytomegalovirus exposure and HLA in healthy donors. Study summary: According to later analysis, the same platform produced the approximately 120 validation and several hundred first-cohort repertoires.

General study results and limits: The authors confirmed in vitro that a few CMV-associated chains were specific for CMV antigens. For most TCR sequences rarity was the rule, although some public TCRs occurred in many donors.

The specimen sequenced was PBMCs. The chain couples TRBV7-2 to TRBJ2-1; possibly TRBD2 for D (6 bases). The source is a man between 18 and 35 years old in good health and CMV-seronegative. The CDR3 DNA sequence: TGTGCCAGCAGCCCTGGCATACCGGGAGTACAGTCTCGGGAGCAGTTCTTC. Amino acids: CASSPGIPGVQSREQFF.